This T cell receptor (beta chain) stems from a study of cytomegalovirus exposure and HLA in healthy donors. The CDR3 has 13 amino acids. In germline, CDR1 is SGDLS, CDR2 YYNGEE. Germline trimming cut 5 bases from V and 10 bases from J; bases unmatched to any gene: 10. Method: immunoSEQ multiplex PCR; TCRdb's copy keeps in-frame clones and lacks some. The sample lists roughly 73,000 clones, 94% occurring once. This clonotype was obtained from a man younger than 30 in good health and CMV-seropositive. J is TRBJ2-7 and V is TRBV9, with 9 bases lining up with TRBD1. Sequenced: PBMCs. DNA for the CDR3: TGTGCCAGCAGTGACGGGACAGGGCGAATCCAGTACTTC. It encodes CASSDGTGRIQYF. The full variable domain, with the rest looked up from reference TRBV9 and TRBJ2-7, is DSGVTQTPKHLITATGQRVTLRCSPRSGDLSVYWYQQSLDQGLQFLIQYYNGEERAKGNILERFSAQQFPDLHSELNLSSLELGDSALYFCASSDGTGRIQYFGPGTRLTVT.